Given below is one T cell receptor (beta chain) in context. Deletions cut 0 bases from V and 4 bases from J, with 17 bases between. CDR1 is SGDLS, CDR2 YYNGEE, per germline. This CDR3 spans 16 amino acids. This record belongs to a study of blood T cell repertoires in COVID-19. Some clones are missing from TCRdb's copy, which holds only in-frame ones; the method was immunoSEQ multiplex PCR. The data contain some 250,000 clones, about 90% of them seen just once; the ten biggest clones take up 3% to 4%. This clonotype was sampled from a woman between 35 and 50 years old with acute COVID-19. The material sequenced was PBMCs or T cells enriched from blood (not recorded which). The chain is built from TRBV9 and TRBJ2-7; TRBD2 is a possible D gene (6 bases). In DNA form, the CDR3 reads TGTGCCAGCAGCGTAGGGGCTAGCGCCATCCGATACGAGCAGTACTTC. This codes for CASSVGASAIRYEQYF. Full variable domain (remainder filled in from reference TRBV9 and TRBJ2-7): DSGVTQTPKHLITATGQRVTLRCSPRSGDLSVYWYQQSLDQGLQFLIQYYNGEERAKGNILERFSAQQFPDLHSELNLSSLELGDSALYFCASSVGASAIRYEQYFGPGTRLTVT.